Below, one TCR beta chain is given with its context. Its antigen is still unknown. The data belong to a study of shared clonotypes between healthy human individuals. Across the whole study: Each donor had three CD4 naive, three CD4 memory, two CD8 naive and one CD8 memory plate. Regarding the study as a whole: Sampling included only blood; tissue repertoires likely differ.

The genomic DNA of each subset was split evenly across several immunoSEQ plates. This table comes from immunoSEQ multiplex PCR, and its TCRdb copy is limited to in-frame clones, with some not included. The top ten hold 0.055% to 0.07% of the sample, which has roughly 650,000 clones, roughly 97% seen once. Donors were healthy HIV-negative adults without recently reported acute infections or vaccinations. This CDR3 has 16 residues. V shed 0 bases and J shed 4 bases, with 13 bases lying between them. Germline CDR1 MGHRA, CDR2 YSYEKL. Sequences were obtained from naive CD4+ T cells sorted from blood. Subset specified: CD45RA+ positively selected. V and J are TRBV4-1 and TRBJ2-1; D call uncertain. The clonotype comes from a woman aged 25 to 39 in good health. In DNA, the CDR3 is TGCGCCAGCAGCCAAGAAGTCCCTCCTCTTTACAATGAGCAGTTCTTC. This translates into CASSQEVPPLYNEQFF.